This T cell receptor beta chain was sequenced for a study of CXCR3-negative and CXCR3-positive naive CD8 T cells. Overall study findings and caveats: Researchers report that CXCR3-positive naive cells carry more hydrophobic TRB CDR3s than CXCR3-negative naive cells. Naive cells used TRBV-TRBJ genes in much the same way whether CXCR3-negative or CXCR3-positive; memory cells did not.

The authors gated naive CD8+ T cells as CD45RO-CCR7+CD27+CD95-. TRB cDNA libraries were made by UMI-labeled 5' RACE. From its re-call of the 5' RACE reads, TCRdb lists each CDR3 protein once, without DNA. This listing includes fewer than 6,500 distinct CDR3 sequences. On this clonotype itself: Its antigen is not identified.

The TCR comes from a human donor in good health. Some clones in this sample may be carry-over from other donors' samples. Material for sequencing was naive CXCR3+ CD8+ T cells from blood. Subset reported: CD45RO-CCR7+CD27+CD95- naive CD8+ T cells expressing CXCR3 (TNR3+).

CDR3 region: CASSQAPGQTYEQYF. The chain couples TRBV4-1 to TRBJ2-7; TCRdb picks TRBD1, but there is no DNA to check that call. Per germline, CDR1 MGHRA and CDR2 YSYEKL. This CDR3 has 15 residues.